This T cell receptor beta chain was sequenced in a study of glioma-infiltrating T cells after dendritic cell vaccination. Looking at the study overall: Autologous tumor lysate was loaded overnight onto monocyte-derived dendritic cells grown about seven days with IL-4 and GM-CSF.

Profiling relied on immunoSEQ multiplex PCR, and the TCRdb table lists in-frame clones only, not all of them. The table has 90,000 to 95,000 clones, 80% to 90% seen once; the top ten hold over 2%. As to time point: after dendritic cell vaccination, including at tumor progression/relapse. No glioblastoma patient carried an isocitrate dehydrogenase mutation. This clone was seen a handful of times. Germline lookup yields CDR1 MNHEY and CDR2 SMNVEV (reference sequence). J lost 9 bases, V lost 6 bases, and 17 bases had no gene match. The CDR3 has 17 amino acids. The sequence was collected from a human donor with glioblastoma. This chain joins TRBV27 and TRBJ2-1; 10 bases align to TRBD2. This material consisted of blood, taken after dendritic cell vaccination. This chain's CDR3 is CASSRTRGAGGPGEQFF. The CDR3 nucleotides read TGTGCCAGCAGCCGAACCCGGGGAGCGGGAGGGCCGGGTGAGCAGTTCTTC.